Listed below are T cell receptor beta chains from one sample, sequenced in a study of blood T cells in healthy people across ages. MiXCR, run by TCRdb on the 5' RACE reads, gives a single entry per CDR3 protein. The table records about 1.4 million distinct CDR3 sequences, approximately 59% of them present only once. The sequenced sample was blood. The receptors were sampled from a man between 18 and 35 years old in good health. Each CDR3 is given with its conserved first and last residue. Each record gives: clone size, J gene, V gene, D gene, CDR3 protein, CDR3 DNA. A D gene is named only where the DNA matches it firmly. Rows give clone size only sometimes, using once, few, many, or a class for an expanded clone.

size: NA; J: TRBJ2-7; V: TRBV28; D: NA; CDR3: CASSLNWVAEQYF; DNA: TGTGCCAGCAGTTTAAATTGGGTGGCCGAGCAGTACTTC
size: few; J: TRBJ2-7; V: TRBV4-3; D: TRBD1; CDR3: CASSQRQGSTNEQYF; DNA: TGCGCCAGCAGCCAAAGACAGGGCTCCACCAACGAGCAGTACTTC
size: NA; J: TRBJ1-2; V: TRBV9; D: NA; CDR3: CASSASAAGRTPYGYTF; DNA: TGTGCCAGCAGCGCCAGCGCCGCGGGACGGACCCCCTATGGCTACACCTTC
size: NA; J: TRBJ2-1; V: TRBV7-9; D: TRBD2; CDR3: CASSLLWRGDGEQFF; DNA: TGTGCCAGCAGCTTACTCTGGCGGGGGGATGGTGAGCAGTTCTTC
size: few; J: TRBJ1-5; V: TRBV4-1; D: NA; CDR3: CASSQDPGNSNQPQHF; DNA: TGCGCCAGCAGCCAAGATCCTGGTAATAGCAATCAGCCCCAGCATTTT
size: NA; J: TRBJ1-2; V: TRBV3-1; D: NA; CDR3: CASSQDYTAEGYTF; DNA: TGTGCCAGCAGCCAAGATTACACGGCGGAAGGCTACACCTTC
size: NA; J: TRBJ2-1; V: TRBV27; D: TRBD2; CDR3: CASSWLADSYNEQFF; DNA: TGTGCCAGCAGTTGGCTAGCGGACTCCTACAATGAGCAGTTCTTC
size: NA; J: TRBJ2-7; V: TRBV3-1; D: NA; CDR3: CASSQDYSLFYEQYF; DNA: TGTGCCAGCAGCCAAGATTACTCTTTATTCTACGAGCAGTACTTC
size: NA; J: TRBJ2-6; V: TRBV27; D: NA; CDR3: CASSFSPRSGANVLTF; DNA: TGTGCCAGCAGTTTCTCACCACGCTCTGGGGCCAACGTCCTGACTTTC
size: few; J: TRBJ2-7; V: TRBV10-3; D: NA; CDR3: CAISGHPATGVFYEQYF; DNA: TGTGCCATCAGTGGGCATCCGGCGACTGGAGTGTTCTACGAGCAGTACTTC
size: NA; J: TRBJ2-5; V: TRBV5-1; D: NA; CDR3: CASSLAPGTETQYF; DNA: TGCGCCAGCAGCTTGGCCCCGGGGACAGAGACCCAGTACTTC
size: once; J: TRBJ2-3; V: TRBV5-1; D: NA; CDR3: CASSETFTDTQYF; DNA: TGCGCCAGCAGCGAAACCTTCACAGATACGCAGTATTTT
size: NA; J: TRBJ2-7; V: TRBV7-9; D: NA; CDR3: CASSWLSNEQYF; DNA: TGTGCCAGCAGCTGGCTCTCCAACGAGCAGTACTTC
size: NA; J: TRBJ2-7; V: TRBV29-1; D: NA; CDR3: CSVVGAENPYEQYF; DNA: TGCAGCGTTGTGGGGGCGGAAAACCCCTACGAGCAGTACTTC
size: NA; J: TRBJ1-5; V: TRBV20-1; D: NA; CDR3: CSASLSAAGRQPQHF; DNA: TGCAGTGCCTCCCTCTCGGCCGCGGGGCGTCAGCCCCAGCATTTT
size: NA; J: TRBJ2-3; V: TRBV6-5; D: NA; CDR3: CATLRHGGAGTDTQYF; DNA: TGTGCCACGCTTCGCCACGGAGGGGCCGGCACAGATACGCAGTATTTT
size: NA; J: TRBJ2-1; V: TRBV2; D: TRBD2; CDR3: CASSELTSAYNEQFF; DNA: TGTGCCAGCAGTGAACTAACTAGCGCTTACAATGAGCAGTTCTTC
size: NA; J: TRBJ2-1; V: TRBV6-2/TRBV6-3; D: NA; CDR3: CASTRRTPGLDEQFF; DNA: TGTGCCAGCACTCGCAGGACGCCAGGGCTCGATGAGCAGTTCTTC
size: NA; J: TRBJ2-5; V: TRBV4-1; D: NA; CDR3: CASSQVGGAETQYF; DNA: TGCGCCAGCAGCCAAGTAGGAGGCGCAGAGACCCAGTACTTC
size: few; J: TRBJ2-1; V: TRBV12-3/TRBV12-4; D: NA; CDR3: CASTDGRVGEQFF; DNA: TGTGCCAGCACCGATGGGCGCGTTGGTGAGCAGTTCTTC
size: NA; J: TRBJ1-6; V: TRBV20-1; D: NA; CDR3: CSAGREGSPLHF; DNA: TGCAGTGCGGGCCGGGAAGGTTCACCCCTCCACTTT
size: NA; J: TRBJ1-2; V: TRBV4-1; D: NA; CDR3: CASSQENRDYGYTF; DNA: TGCGCCAGCAGCCAAGAGAACAGGGACTATGGCTACACCTTC
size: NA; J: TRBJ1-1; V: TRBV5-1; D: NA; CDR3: CASSLGTRAWNTEAFF; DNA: TGCGCCAGCAGCTTGGGTACAAGGGCTTGGAACACTGAAGCTTTCTTT
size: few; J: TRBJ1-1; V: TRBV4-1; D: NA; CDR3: CASSQDPGRNTEAFF; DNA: TGCGCCAGCAGCCAAGATCCAGGCCGGAACACTGAAGCTTTCTTT
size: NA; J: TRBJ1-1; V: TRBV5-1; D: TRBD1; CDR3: CASATGYLNTEAFF; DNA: TGCGCAAGCGCGACAGGGTATTTGAACACTGAAGCTTTCTTT
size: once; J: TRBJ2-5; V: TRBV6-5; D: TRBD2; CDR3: CASRALADQETQYF; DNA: TGTGCCAGCAGGGCACTAGCGGACCAAGAGACCCAGTACTTC
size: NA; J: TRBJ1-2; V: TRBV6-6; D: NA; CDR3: CATTDGLFHGYTF; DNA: TGTGCCACCACGGACGGTCTATTCCATGGCTACACCTTC
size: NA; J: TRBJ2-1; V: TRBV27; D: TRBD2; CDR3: CASSIAGLPYYNEQFF; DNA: TGTGCCAGCAGTATCGCGGGACTACCCTATTACAATGAGCAGTTCTTC
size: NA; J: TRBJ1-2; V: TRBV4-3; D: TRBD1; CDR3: CASSQDVRGRLGGYTF; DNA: TGCGCCAGCAGCCAAGATGTAAGGGGGCGTCTTGGAGGCTACACCTTC